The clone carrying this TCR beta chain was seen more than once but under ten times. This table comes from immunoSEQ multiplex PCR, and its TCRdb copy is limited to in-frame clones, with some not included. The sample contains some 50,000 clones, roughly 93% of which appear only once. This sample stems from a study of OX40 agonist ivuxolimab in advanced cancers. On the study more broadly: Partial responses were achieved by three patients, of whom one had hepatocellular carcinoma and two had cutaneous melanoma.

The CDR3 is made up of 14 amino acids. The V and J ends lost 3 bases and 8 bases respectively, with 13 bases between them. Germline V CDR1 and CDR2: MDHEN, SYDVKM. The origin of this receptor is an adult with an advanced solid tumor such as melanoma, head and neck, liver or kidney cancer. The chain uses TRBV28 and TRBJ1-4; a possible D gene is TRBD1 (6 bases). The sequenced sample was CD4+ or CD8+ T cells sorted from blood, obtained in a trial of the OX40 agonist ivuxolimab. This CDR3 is CASSLPGEVEKLFF. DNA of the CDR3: TGTGCCAGCAGTTTGCCAGGGGAAGTGGAAAAACTGTTTTTT.